Described below is a single T cell receptor beta chain sequence and its context. Here immunoSEQ multiplex PCR was the method, and the copy in TCRdb shows in-frame clones only, minus some. The data contain roughly 360,000 clones, around 87% of them seen just once; the ten biggest clones take up approximately 1.2%. Recovered Cohort 3 donors showed two negative PCRs, clearance, or symptom resolution. This sample stems from a study of blood T cell repertoires in COVID-19. Trimming took 6 bases from V and 4 from J; bases not matched to a gene: 6. The germline gives CDR1 ENHRY, CDR2 SYGVKD. The CDR3 length is 15 residues.

The source is a young man who had recovered from COVID-19. The sequencing input was PBMCs or T cells enriched from blood (not recorded which). The chain couples TRBV10-3 to TRBJ2-5; 12 positions match TRBD2. In nucleotides, the CDR3 is TGTGCCATCAGAGCTAGCGGGGGGGCCGGAGAGACCCAGTACTTC. Translation: CAIRASGGAGETQYF.